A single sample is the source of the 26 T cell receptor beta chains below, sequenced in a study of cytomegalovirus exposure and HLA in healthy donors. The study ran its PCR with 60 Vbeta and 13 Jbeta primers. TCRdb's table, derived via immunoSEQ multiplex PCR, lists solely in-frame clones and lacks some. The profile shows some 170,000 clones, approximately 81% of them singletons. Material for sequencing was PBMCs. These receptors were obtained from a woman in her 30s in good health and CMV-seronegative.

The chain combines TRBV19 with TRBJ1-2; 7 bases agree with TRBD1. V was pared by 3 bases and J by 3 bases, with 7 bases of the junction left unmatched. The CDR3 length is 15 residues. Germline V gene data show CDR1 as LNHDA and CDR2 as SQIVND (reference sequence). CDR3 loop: CASSITSGQDYGYTF. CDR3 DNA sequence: TGTGCCAGTAGTATTACTTCCGGACAGGACTATGGCTACACCTTC. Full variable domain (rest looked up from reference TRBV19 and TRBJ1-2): DGGITQSPKYLFRKEGQNVTLSCEQNLNHDAMYWYRQDPGQGLRLIYYSQIVNDFQKGDIAEGYSVSREKKESFPLTVTSAQKNPTAFYLCASSITSGQDYGYTFGSGTRLTVV.

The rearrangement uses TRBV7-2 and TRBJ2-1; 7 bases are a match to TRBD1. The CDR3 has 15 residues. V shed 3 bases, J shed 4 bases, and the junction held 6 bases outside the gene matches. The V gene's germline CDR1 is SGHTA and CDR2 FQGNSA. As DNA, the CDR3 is TGTGCCAGCAGCTTTGGGGACAGAGTGTACAATGAGCAGTTCTTC. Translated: CASSFGDRVYNEQFF.

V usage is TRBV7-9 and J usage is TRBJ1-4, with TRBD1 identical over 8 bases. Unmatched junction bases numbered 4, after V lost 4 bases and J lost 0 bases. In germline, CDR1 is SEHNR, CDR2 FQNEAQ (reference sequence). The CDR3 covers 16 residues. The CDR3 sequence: CASSWGQASTNEKLFF. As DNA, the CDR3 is TGTGCCAGCAGCTGGGGACAGGCCTCAACTAATGAAAAACTGTTTTTT.

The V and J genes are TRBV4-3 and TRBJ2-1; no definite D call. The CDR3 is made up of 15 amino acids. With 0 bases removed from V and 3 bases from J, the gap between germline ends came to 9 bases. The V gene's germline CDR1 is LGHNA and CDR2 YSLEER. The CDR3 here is CASSQEGSIYNEQFF. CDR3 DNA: TGCGCCAGCAGCCAAGAGGGCAGCATCTACAATGAGCAGTTCTTC.

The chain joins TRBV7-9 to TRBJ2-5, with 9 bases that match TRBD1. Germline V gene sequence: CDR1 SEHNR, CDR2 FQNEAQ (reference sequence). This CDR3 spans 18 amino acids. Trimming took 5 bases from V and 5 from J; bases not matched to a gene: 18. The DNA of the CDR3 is TGTGCCAGCAGCCAACGAGCGTCCGGGACAGGGATTGCGGAGACCCAGTACTTC. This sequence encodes CASSQRASGTGIAETQYF.

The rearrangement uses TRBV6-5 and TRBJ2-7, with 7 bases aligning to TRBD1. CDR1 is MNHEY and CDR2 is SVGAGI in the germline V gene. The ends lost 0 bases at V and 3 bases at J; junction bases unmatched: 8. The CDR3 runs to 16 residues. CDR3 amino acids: CASSYSLGQILYEQYF. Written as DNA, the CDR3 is TGTGCCAGCAGTTACTCCCTGGGACAGATCCTCTACGAGCAGTACTTC.

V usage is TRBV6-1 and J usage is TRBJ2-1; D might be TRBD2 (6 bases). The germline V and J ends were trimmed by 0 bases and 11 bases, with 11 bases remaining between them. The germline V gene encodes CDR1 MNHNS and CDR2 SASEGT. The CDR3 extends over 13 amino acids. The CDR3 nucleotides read TGTGCCAGCAGTGAAGCACGCGGGATCCAGCAGTTCTTC. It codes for CASSEARGIQQFF.

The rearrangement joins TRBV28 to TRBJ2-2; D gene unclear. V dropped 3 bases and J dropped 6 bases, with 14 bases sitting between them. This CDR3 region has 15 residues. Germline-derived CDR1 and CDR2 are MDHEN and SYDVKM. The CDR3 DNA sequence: TGTGCCAGCAGTTTTAGTAGTTCCGTCGCCGGGGAGCTGTTTTTT. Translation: CASSFSSSVAGELFF.

This CDR3 reads CASSAGTAGTDTQYF. The CDR3, as DNA: TGTGCCAGTAGTGCGGGGACAGCGGGCACAGATACGCAGTATTTT. J is TRBJ2-3 and V is TRBV19; perhaps TRBD1 as D (7 bases). Germline V gene data show CDR1 as LNHDA and CDR2 as SQIVND (reference sequence). CDR3 length equals 15 residues. V gave up 5 bases and J gave up 1 base, with 13 bases separating them.

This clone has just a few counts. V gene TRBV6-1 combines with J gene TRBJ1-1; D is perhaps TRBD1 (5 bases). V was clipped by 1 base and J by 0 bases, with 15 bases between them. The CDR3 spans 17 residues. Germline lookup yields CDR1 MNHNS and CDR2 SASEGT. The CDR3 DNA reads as TGTGCCAGCAGTGAAGGTGGGGCAGGTTGGGTGAACACTGAAGCTTTCTTT. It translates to CASSEGGAGWVNTEAFF.

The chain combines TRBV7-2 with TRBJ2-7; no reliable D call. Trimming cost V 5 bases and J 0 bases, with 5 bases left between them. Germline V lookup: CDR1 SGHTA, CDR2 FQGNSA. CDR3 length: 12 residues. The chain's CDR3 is CASSPVSYEQYF. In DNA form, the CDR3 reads TGTGCCAGCAGCCCCGTCTCCTACGAGCAGTACTTC.

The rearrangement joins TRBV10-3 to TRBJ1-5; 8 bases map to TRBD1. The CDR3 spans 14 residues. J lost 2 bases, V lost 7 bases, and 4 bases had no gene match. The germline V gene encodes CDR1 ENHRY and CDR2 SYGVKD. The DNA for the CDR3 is TGTGCCATCAAAGAGACAGGGGGCAATCAGCCCCAGCATTTT. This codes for CAIKETGGNQPQHF.

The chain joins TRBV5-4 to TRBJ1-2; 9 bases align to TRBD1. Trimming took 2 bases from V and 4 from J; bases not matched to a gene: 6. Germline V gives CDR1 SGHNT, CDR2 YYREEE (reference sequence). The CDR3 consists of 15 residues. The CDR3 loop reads CASSFNRGQGYGYTF. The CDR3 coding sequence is TGTGCCAGCAGCTTTAACAGGGGGCAAGGCTATGGCTACACCTTC.

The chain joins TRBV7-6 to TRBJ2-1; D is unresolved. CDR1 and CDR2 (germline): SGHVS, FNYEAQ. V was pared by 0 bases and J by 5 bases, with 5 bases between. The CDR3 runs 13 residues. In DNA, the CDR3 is TGTGCCAGCAGCTTAGCCAGAAACAATGAGCAGTTCTTC. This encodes CASSLARNNEQFF. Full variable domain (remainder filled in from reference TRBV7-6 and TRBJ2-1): GAGVSQSPRYKVTKRGQDVALRCDPISGHVSLYWYRQALGQGPEFLTYFNYEAQQDKSGLPNDRFSAERPEGSISTLTIQRTEQRDSAMYRCASSLARNNEQFFGPGTRLTVL.

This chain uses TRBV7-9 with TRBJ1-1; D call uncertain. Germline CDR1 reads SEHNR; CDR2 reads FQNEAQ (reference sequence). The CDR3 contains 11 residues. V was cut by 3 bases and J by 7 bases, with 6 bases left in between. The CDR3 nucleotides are TGTGCCAGCAGCTTCGGAGGTGAAGCTTTCTTT. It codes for CASSFGGEAFF. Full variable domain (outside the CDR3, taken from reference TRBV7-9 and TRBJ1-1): DTGVSQNPRHKITKRGQNVTFRCDPISEHNRLYWYRQTLGQGPEFLTYFQNEAQLEKSRLLSDRFSAERPKGSFSTLEIQRTEQGDSAMYLCASSFGGEAFFGQGTRLTVV.

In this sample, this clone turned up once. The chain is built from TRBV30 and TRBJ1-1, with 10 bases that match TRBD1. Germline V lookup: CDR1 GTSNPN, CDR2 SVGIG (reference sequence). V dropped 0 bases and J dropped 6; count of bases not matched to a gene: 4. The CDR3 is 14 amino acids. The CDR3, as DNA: TGTGCCTGGAGTGTTGGGACAGGGGCCCCTGAAGCTTTCTTT. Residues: CAWSVGTGAPEAFF.

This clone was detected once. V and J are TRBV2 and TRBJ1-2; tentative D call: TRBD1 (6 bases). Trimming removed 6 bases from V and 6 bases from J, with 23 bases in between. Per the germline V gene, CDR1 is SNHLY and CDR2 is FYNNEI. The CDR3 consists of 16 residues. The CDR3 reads CASSDQALAGGDGYTF. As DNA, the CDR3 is TGTGCCAGCAGCGACCAGGCTTTGGCGGGGGGCGATGGCTACACCTTC.

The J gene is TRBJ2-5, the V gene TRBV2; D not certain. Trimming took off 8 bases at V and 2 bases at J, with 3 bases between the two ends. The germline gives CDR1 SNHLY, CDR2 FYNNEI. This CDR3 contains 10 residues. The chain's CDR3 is CASRQETQYF. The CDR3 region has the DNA TGTGCCAGCCGGCAAGAGACCCAGTACTTC.

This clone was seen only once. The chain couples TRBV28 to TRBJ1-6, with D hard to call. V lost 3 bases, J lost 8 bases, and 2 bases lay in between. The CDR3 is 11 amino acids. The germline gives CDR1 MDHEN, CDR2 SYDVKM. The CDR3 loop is CASSFDSPLHF. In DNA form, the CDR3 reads TGTGCCAGCAGTTTCGATTCACCCCTCCACTTT.

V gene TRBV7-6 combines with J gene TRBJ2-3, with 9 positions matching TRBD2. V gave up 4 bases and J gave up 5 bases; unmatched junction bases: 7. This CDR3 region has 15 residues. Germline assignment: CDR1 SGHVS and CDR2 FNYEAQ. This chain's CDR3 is CASSSSGGLGDTQYF. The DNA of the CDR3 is TGTGCCAGCAGCTCAAGCGGGGGGCTGGGAGATACGCAGTATTTT.

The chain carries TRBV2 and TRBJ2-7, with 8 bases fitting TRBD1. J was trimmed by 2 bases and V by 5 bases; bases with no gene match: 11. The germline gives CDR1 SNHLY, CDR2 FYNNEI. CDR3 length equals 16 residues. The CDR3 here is CASSSRQGLGAYEQYF. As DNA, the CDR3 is TGTGCCAGCAGTTCTAGACAGGGGTTAGGGGCCTACGAGCAGTACTTC.

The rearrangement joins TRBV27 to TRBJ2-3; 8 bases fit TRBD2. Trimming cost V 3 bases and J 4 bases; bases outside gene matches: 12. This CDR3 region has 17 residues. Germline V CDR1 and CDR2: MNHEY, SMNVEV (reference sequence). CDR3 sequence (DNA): TGTGCCAGCAGTTTGAGACTAGCGCGTGGTAGGGCAGATACGCAGTATTTT. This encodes CASSLRLARGRADTQYF.

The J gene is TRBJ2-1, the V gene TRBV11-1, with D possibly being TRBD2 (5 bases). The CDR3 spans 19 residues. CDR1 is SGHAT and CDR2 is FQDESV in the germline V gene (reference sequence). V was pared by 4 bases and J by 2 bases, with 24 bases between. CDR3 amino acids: CASSSKVTKYPRPYNEQFF. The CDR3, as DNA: TGTGCCAGCAGCTCAAAGGTGACTAAGTACCCCCGGCCCTACAATGAGCAGTTCTTC.

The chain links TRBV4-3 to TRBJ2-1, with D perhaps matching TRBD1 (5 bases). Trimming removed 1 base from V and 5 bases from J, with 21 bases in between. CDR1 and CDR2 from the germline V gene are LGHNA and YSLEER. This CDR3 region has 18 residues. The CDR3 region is CASSQVEGAGPMDNEQFF. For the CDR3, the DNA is TGCGCCAGCAGCCAAGTAGAAGGGGCAGGGCCGATGGACAATGAGCAGTTCTTC.

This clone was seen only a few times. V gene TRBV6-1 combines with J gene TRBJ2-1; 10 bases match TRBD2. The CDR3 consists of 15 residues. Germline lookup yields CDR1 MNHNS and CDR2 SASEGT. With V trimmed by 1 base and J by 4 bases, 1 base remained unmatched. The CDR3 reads CASSEEAGGYNEQFF. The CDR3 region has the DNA TGTGCCAGCAGTGAAGAAGCGGGGGGGTACAATGAGCAGTTCTTC.

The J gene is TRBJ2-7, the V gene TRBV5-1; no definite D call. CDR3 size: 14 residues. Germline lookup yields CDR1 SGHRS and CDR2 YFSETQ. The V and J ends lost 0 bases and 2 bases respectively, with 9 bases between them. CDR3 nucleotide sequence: TGCGCCAGCAGCTTGGTGGGCACCACCTACGAGCAGTACTTC. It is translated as CASSLVGTTYEQYF.